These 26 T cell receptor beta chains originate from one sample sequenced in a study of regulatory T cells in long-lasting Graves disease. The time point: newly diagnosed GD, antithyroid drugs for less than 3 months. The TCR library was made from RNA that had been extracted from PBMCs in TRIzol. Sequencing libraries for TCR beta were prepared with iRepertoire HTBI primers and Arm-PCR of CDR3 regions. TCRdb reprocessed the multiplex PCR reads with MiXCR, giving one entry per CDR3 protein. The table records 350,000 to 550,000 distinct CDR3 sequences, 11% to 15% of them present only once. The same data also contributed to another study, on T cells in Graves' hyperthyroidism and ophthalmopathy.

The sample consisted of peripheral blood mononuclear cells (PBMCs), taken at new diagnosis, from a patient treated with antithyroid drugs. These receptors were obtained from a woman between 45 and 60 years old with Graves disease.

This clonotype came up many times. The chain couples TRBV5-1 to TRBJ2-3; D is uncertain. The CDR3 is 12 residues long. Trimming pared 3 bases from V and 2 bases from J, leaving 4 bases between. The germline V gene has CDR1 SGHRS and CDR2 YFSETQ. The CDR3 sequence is CASSWSTDTQYF. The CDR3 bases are TGCGCCAGCAGCTGGTCCACAGATACGCAGTATTTT.

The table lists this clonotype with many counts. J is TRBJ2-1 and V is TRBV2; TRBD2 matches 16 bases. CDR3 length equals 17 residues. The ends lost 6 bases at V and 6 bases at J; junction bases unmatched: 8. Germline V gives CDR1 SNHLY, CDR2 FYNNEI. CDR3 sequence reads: CASRPGTSGRASNEQFF. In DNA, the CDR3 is TGTGCCAGCAGACCTGGGACTAGCGGGAGGGCCAGCAATGAGCAGTTCTTC.

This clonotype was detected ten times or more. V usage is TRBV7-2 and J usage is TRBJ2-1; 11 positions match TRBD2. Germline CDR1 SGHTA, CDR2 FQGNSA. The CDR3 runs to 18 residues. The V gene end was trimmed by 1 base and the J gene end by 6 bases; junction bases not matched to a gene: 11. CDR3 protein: CASSLVSGRGLGSNEQFF. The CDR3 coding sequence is TGTGCCAGCAGCTTAGTTAGCGGGAGGGGCCTCGGGAGCAATGAGCAGTTCTTC.

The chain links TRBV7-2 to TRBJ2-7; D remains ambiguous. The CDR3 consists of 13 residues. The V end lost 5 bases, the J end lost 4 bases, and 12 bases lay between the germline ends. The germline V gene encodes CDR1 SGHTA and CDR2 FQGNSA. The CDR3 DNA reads TGTGCCAGCAGCGCGCGTGAGGAATACGAGCAGTACTTC. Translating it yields CASSAREEYEQYF.

The CDR3 sequence: CATSDYSGNTIYF. The CDR3 DNA reads TGTGCCACCAGTGATTACTCTGGAAACACCATATATTTT. This chain links TRBV24-1 with TRBJ1-3; D gene unclear. The germline gives CDR1 KGHDR, CDR2 SFDVKD. The CDR3 is made up of 13 amino acids. Trimming took 2 bases from V and 0 from J, leaving 1 base between them.

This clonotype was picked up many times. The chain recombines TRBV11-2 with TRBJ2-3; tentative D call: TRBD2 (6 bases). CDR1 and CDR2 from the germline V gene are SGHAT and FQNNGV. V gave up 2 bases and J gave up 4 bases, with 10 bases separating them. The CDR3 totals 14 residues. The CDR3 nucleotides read TGTGCCAGCAGCTTAACGGGAGCGCCAGATACGCAGTATTTT. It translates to CASSLTGAPDTQYF.

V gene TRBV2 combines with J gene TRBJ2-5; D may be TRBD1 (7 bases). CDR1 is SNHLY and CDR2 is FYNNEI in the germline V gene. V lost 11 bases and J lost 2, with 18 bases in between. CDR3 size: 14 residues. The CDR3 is CAYRRRDSQETQYF. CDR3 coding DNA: TGTGCCTACCGACGGCGGGACAGTCAAGAGACCCAGTACTTC. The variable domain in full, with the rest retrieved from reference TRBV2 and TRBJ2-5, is EPEVTQTPSHQVTQMGQEVILRCVPISNHLYFYWYRQILGQKVEFLVSFYNNEISEKSEIFDDQFSVERPDGSNFTLKIRSTKLEDSAMYFCAYRRRDSQETQYFGPGTRLLVL.

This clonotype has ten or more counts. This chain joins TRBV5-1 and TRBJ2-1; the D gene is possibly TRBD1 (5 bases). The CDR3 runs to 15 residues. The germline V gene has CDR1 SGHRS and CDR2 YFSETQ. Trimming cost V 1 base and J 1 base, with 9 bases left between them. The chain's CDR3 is CASSLSAGSYNEQFF. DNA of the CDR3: TGCGCCAGCAGCTTGTCGGCAGGGTCCTACAATGAGCAGTTCTTC. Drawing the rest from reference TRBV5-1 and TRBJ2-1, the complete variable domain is KAGVTQTPRYLIKTRGQQVTLSCSPISGHRSVSWYQQTPGQGLQFLFEYFSETQRNKGNFPGRFSGRQFSNSRSEMNVSTLELGDSALYLCASSLSAGSYNEQFFGPGTRLTVL.

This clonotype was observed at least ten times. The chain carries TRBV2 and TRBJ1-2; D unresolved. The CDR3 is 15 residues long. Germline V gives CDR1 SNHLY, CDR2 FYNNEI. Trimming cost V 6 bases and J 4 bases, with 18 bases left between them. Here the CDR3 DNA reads TGTGCCAGCAGCCCACCCCAGAGCGGACGCTATGGCTACACCTTC. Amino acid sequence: CASSPPQSGRYGYTF.

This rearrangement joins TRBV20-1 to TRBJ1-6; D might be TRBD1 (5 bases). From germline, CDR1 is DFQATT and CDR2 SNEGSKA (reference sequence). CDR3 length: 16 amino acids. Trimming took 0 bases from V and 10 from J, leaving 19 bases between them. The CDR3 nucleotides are TGCAGTGCTAGAGATCCCCAGGGTAGTATTGGCTCACCCCTCCACTTT. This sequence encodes CSARDPQGSIGSPLHF.

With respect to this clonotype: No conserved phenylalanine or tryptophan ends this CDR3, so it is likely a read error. CDR3: CASSITGTYEQYS. Written as DNA, the CDR3 is TGTGCCAGTAGTATTACAGGGACCTACGAGCAGTACTCC. The V and J genes are TRBV19 and TRBJ2-7, with D perhaps TRBD1 (6 bases). The V end lost 3 bases, the J end lost 2 bases, and 8 bases lay between the germline ends. The CDR3 spans 13 residues. Germline V gives CDR1 LNHDA, CDR2 SQIVND (reference sequence).

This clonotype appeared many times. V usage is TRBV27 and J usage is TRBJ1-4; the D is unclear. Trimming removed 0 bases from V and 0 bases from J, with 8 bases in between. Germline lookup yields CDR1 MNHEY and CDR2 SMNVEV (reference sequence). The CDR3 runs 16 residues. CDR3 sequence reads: CASSLSWVATNEKLFF. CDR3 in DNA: TGTGCCAGCAGTTTATCATGGGTAGCAACTAATGAAAAACTGTTTTTT. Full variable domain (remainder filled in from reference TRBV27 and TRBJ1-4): EAQVTQNPRYLITVTGKKLTVTCSQNMNHEYMSWYRQDPGLGLRQIYYSMNVEVTDKGDVPEGYKVSRKEKRNFPLILESPSPNQTSLYFCASSLSWVATNEKLFFGSGTQLSVL.

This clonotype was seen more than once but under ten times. CDR3 residues: CASTFSGSGDEQFF. The CDR3, as DNA: TGTGCCAGCACCTTTAGCGGGAGCGGGGATGAGCAGTTCTTC. This chain connects TRBV7-3 to TRBJ2-1; TRBD2 matches 9 bases. CDR1 SGHTA and CDR2 FQGTGA come from the germline V gene. The J segment lost 8 bases and the V segment lost 7 bases, leaving 9 bases of the junction unmatched. This CDR3 comprises 14 residues.

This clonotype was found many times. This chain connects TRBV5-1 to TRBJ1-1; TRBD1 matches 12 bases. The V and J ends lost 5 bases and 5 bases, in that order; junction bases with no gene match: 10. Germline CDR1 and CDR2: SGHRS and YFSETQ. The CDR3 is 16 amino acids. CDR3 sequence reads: CASRTGTGGVGTEAFF. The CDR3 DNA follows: TGCGCCAGCAGAACCGGGACAGGGGGCGTCGGGACTGAAGCTTTCTTT.

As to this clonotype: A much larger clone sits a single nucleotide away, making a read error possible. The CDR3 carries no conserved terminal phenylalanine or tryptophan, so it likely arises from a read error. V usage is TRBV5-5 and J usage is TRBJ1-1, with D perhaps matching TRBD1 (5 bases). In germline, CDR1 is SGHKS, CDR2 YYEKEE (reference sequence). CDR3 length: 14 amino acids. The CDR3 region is CASSRESPNTEAFS. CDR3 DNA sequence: TGCGCCAGCAGCAGGGAGAGTCCCAACACTGAAGCTTTCTCT.

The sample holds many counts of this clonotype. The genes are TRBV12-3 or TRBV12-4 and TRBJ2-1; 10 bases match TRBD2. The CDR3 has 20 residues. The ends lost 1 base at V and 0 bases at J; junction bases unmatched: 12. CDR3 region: CASSLVPSGSGDGSYNEQFF. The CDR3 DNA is TGTGCCAGCAGTTTAGTTCCTAGCGGGAGTGGTGACGGCTCCTACAATGAGCAGTTCTTC.

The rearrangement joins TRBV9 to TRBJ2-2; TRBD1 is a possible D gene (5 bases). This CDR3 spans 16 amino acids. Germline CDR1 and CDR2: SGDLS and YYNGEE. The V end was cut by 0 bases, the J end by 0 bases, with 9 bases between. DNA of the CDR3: TGTGCCAGCAGCGTAGAGGGGTCCGCGAACACCGGGGAGCTGTTTTTT. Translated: CASSVEGSANTGELFF.

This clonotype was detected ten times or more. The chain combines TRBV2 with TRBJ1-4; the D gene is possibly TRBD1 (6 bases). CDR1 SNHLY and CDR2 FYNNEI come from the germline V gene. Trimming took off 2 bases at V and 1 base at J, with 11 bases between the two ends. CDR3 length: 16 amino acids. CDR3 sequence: CASSEQGWGTNEKLFF. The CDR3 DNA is TGTGCCAGCAGTGAACAGGGGTGGGGAACTAATGAAAAACTGTTTTTT. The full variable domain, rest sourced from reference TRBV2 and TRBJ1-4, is EPEVTQTPSHQVTQMGQEVILRCVPISNHLYFYWYRQILGQKVEFLVSFYNNEISEKSEIFDDQFSVERPDGSNFTLKIRSTKLEDSAMYFCASSEQGWGTNEKLFFGSGTQLSVL.

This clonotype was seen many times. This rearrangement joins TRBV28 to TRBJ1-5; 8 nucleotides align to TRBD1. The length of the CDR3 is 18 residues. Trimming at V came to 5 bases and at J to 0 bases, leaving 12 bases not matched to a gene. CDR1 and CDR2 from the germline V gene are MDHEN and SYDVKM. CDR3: CASSGWGRGRGSNQPQHF. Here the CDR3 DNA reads TGTGCCAGCAGTGGGTGGGGCAGGGGGCGAGGTAGCAATCAGCCCCAGCATTTT.

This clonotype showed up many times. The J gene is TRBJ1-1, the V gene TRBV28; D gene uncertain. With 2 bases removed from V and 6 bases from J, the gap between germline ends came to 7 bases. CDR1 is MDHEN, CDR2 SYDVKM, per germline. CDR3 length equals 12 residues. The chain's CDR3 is CASSLGEAEAFF. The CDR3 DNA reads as TGTGCCAGCAGTTTAGGGGAGGCTGAAGCTTTCTTT.

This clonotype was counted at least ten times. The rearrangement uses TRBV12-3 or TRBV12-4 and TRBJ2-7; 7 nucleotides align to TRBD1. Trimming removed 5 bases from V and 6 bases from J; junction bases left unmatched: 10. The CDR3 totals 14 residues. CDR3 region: CASSPRQGTSEQYF. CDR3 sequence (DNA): TGTGCCAGCAGTCCCAGACAGGGAACCTCCGAGCAGTACTTC.

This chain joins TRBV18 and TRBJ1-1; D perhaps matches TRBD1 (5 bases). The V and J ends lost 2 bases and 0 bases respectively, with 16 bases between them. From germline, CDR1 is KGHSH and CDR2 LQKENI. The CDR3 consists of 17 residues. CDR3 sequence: CASSPFPGPGMNTEAFF. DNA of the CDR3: TGTGCCAGCTCACCATTCCCAGGGCCGGGCATGAACACTGAAGCTTTCTTT.

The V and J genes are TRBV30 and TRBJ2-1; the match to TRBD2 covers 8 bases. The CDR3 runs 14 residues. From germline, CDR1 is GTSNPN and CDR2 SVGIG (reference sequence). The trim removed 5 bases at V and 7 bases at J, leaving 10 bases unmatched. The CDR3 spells CAWGVAGPWNEQFF. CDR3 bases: TGTGCCTGGGGCGTAGCGGGACCGTGGAATGAGCAGTTCTTC.

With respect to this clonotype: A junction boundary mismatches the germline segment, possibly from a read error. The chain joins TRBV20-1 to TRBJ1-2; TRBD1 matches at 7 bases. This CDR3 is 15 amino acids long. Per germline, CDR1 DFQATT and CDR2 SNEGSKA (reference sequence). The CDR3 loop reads CSAGDQGGVNYGYTF. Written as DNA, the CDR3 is TGCAGTGCTGGAGATCAGGGGGGGGTGAACTATGGCTACACCTTC.

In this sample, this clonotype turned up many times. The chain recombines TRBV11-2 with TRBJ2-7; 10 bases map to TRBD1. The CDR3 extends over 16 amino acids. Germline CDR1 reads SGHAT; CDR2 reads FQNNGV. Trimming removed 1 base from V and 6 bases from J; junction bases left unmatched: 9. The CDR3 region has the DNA TGTGCCAGCAGCTTAGCTTGGGGGACAGGGGACGTCGAGCAGTACTTC. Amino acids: CASSLAWGTGDVEQYF.

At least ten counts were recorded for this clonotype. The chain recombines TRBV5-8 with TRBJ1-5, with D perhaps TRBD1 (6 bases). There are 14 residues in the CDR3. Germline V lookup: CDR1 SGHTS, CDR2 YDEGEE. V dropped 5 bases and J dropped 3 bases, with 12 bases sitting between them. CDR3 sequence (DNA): TGTGCCAGCAGTTCTGGACAGTACAATCAGCCCCAGCATTTT. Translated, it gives CASSSGQYNQPQHF.